The rows below give T cell receptor beta chains drawn from one sample of a study of CD8 T cells in ankylosing spondylitis. MiXCR, run by TCRdb on the 5' RACE reads, gives a single entry per CDR3 protein. The sample records 250,000 or so distinct CDR3 sequences, 8% to 11% being singletons. Sequencing was done on a sample of blood, either unsorted or a sorted T cell fraction (not recorded which). Every receptor here comes from a male donor with ankylosing spondylitis or in good health (not recorded which). Each CDR3 is given with its conserved first and last residue. The order of the fields is V gene, J gene, CDR3 length, clone size, D gene, CDR3 protein, CDR3 DNA. The D gene is left open where the match is weak. The size entry is marked missing in some rows and otherwise reads once, few, many or a size class.

TRBV5-6,TRBJ2-3,14,few,-,CASSSTSEADTQYF,TGTGCCAGCAGCTCGACTTCGGAGGCAGATACGCAGTATTTT
TRBV27,TRBJ2-2,13,many,-,CASSFGRTGELFF,TGTGCCAGCAGTTTTGGGCGAACCGGGGAGCTGTTTTTT
TRBV19,TRBJ2-1,13,once,-,CASNNPVHNEQFF,TGTGCCAGTAACAATCCCGTCCACAATGAGCAGTTCTTC
TRBV20-1,TRBJ2-1,13,many,TRBD1,CSASQGAYNEQFF,TGCAGTGCTAGTCAGGGGGCCTACAATGAGCAGTTCTTC
TRBV5-1,TRBJ2-2,15,few,-,CASSLVVGATGELFF,TGCGCCAGCAGCTTGGTCGTCGGTGCAACCGGGGAGCTGTTTTTT
TRBV7-2,TRBJ2-2,14,many,TRBD2,CASSSGLATGELFF,TGTGCCAGCAGTTCCGGACTAGCAACCGGGGAGCTGTTTTTT
TRBV10-3,TRBJ1-2,15,many,-,CAISDHALRDYGYTF,TGTGCCATCAGTGACCATGCCCTCAGGGACTATGGCTACACCTTC
TRBV27,TRBJ2-7,15,many,-,CASSLSLTGSYEQYF,TGTGCCAGCAGTTTATCGCTGACTGGCTCCTACGAGCAGTACTTC
TRBV4-1,TRBJ1-5,17,many,-,CASSQDVGQGLNQPQHF,TGCGCCAGCAGCCAAGATGTGGGGCAGGGCCTTAATCAGCCCCAGCATTTT
TRBV9,TRBJ2-5,15,many,-,CASSVDTGSGKTQYF,TGTGCCAGCAGCGTAGATACGGGGAGCGGAAAGACCCAGTACTTC
TRBV5-1,TRBJ2-3,12,many,-,CASSLDADTQYF,TGCGCCAGCAGCTTGGATGCAGATACGCAGTATTTT
TRBV20-1,TRBJ2-1,14,many,TRBD2,CSAQRGSSYNEQFF,TGCAGTGCTCAGCGGGGAAGCTCCTACAATGAGCAGTTCTTC
TRBV11-2,TRBJ2-3,16,many,TRBD1,CASSRTGTGGTDTQYF,TGTGCCAGCAGCCGAACCGGGACAGGGGGCACAGATACGCAGTATTTT
TRBV5-1,TRBJ1-2,16,many,TRBD1,CASSPVTGQGNYGYTF,TGCGCCAGCAGCCCGGTCACGGGACAGGGGAACTATGGCTACACCTTC
TRBV3-1,TRBJ2-1,14,-,-,CASSLTTDYNEQFF,TGTGCCAGCAGCCTCACGACAGACTACAATGAGCAGTTCTTC
TRBV4-2,TRBJ2-3,16,-,-,CASSQEGGGPPDTQYF,TGTGCCAGCAGCCAAGAGGGGGGAGGCCCCCCAGATACGCAGTATTTT
TRBV30,TRBJ2-5,12,-,-,CAWTGDEETQYF,TGTGCCTGGACAGGGGATGAAGAGACCCAGTACTTC
TRBV10-3,TRBJ2-2,15,many,-,CAISESRGNTGELFF,TGTGCCATCAGTGAGTCGAGAGGGAACACCGGGGAGCTGTTTTTT
TRBV12-3/TRBV12-4,TRBJ2-2,16,many,TRBD2,CASSLGAGGDTGELFF,TGTGCCAGCAGTTTAGGAGCGGGAGGGGACACCGGGGAGCTGTTTTTT
TRBV12-3/TRBV12-4,TRBJ1-1,14,many,TRBD1,CASRRTGQGTEAFF,TGTGCCAGCAGGCGAACGGGACAGGGGACTGAAGCTTTCTTT
TRBV11-2,TRBJ2-3,12,few,-,CASSPTRDTQYF,TGTGCCAGCAGCCCAACTCGGGATACGCAGTATTTT
TRBV20-1,TRBJ2-3,17,many,TRBD2,CSAGDLKASGREDTQYF,TGCAGTGCTGGGGATTTGAAGGCTAGCGGGAGAGAAGATACGCAGTATTTT
TRBV7-6,TRBJ2-1,13,many,-,CASSARFYNEQFF,TGTGCCAGCAGCGCCAGGTTTTACAATGAGCAGTTCTTC
TRBV12-3/TRBV12-4,TRBJ2-1,14,many,-,CASSLRVSRNEQFF,TGTGCCAGCAGTTTGAGGGTATCGAGGAATGAGCAGTTCTTC
TRBV10-3,TRBJ2-5,14,many,TRBD2,CAISDGTSMETQYF,TGTGCCATCAGTGACGGGACTAGCATGGAGACCCAGTACTTC
TRBV5-1,TRBJ1-1,12,many,-,CASSQRNTEAFF,TGCGCCAGCAGCCAGAGGAACACTGAAGCTTTCTTT
TRBV27,TRBJ2-7,16,few,TRBD1,CASSPKPLGTGHEQYF,TGTGCCAGCAGTCCCAAACCCCTCGGGACAGGGCACGAGCAGTACTTC
TRBV7-2,TRBJ2-7,13,-,-,CASSLVARGEQYF,TGTGCCAGCAGCTTAGTAGCCCGGGGGGAGCAGTACTTC
TRBV10-3,TRBJ1-1,13,few,-,CAISGGRNTEAFF,TGTGCCATCAGTGGGGGACGGAACACTGAAGCTTTCTTT
TRBV15,TRBJ2-2,16,many,TRBD2,CATSRLPGLTTGELFF,TGTGCCACCAGTAGACTCCCGGGACTAACTACCGGGGAGCTGTTTTTT
TRBV20-1,TRBJ2-7,15,many,-,CSARGPTGSLYEQYF,TGCAGTGCTAGAGGCCCGACAGGCTCTCTCTACGAGCAGTACTTC
TRBV20-1,TRBJ2-3,13,many,-,CTLLSTGADTQYF,TGCACCCTCCTAAGTACGGGGGCAGATACGCAGTATTTT
TRBV11-2,TRBJ2-3,13,many,-,CASSLERGTGGYF,TGTGCCAGCAGCTTAGAGAGGGGGACGGGGGGGTATTTT
TRBV20-1,TRBJ1-1,13,many,-,CSAQRMGRTEAFF,TGCAGTGCTCAGAGGATGGGGCGTACTGAAGCTTTCTTT
TRBV9,TRBJ2-3,14,many,-,CASSKGGDTDTQYF,TGTGCCAGCAGCAAGGGCGGGGACACAGATACGCAGTATTTT
TRBV7-2,TRBJ1-2,16,-,TRBD1,CASLPSRDRPNYGYTF,TGTGCCAGCTTACCTTCCCGGGACAGGCCTAACTATGGCTACACCTTC
TRBV5-1,TRBJ2-5,13,many,TRBD1,CASRGGQGETQYF,TGCGCCAGCAGGGGCGGACAGGGGGAGACCCAGTACTTC
TRBV27,TRBJ1-2,16,many,-,CASSFLGAEGNYGYTF,TGTGCCAGCAGTTTTTTGGGGGCAGAAGGGAACTATGGCTACACCTTC
TRBV27,TRBJ2-1,12,many,TRBD2,CASSLGGVRQFF,TGTGCCAGCAGTTTAGGGGGGGTAAGGCAGTTCTTC
TRBV6-2/TRBV6-3,TRBJ2-7,14,many,-,CASSFGVGLYEQYF,TGTGCCAGCAGTTTTGGAGTTGGTCTATACGAGCAGTACTTC